These 24 T cell receptor beta chains were all obtained from the same sample, sequenced in a study of Ad26.COV2.S vaccination and SARS-CoV-2 variants. TCRdb keeps only in-frame clones here, not all; method: immunoSEQ multiplex PCR. Among over 110,000 clones listed, 80% to 90% were seen once. The source was peripheral blood, collected after recovery from COVID-19. The receptor source for this set is a human donor who had recovered from COVID-19.

The chain couples TRBV2 to TRBJ2-1; the D gene is possibly TRBD1 (5 bases). Per the germline V gene, CDR1 is SNHLY and CDR2 is FYNNEI. The CDR3 runs 11 residues. Trimming took off 2 bases at V and 15 bases at J, with 11 bases between the two ends. The CDR3 DNA is TGTGCCAGCAGTGAATCAGGGAAAAGGTTCTTC. This encodes CASSESGKRFF.

The chain links TRBV28 to TRBJ2-1; 13 nucleotides line up with TRBD2. Germline V lookup: CDR1 MDHEN, CDR2 SYDVKM. V lost 4 bases, J lost 6 bases, and 3 bases stayed unmatched. The CDR3 spans 15 residues. The CDR3 reads CASSSGLAGSNEQFF. In DNA form, the CDR3 reads TGTGCCAGCAGTTCGGGACTAGCGGGGTCCAATGAGCAGTTCTTC.

The chain links TRBV6-5 to TRBJ2-2; 7 nucleotides match TRBD2. The germline CDR1 and CDR2 sequences are MNHEY and SVGAGI. The ends lost 2 bases at V and 1 base at J; junction bases unmatched: 1. The CDR3 is 15 amino acids. The CDR3: CASSYASGNTGELFF. CDR3 nucleotide sequence: TGTGCCAGCAGTTACGCTAGCGGGAACACCGGGGAGCTGTTTTTT.

This rearrangement joins TRBV5-4 to TRBJ1-3; TRBD1 is a possible D gene (5 bases). Germline values: CDR1 SGHNT, CDR2 YYREEE (reference sequence). Trimming left V 0 bases short and J 0 bases short, with 13 bases between. The length of the CDR3 is 17 residues. As DNA, the CDR3 is TGTGCCAGCAGCTTGGGGGGACCCGGCCGCTCTGGAAACACCATATATTTT. Protein: CASSLGGPGRSGNTIYF.

The rearrangement joins TRBV28 to TRBJ1-5, with D unresolved. This CDR3 comprises 15 residues. Trimming left V 3 bases short and J 6 bases short, with 15 bases between. Germline V lookup: CDR1 MDHEN, CDR2 SYDVKM. CDR3 region: CASSLWAGVSQPQHF. The CDR3 DNA follows: TGTGCCAGCAGTTTGTGGGCCGGAGTGAGTCAGCCCCAGCATTTT.

The chain joins TRBV4-1 to TRBJ2-3, with TRBD1 matching over 9 bases. Germline trimming cut 2 bases from V and 4 bases from J; bases unmatched to any gene: 4. Looked up from germline, CDR1 is MGHRA and CDR2 is YSYEKL. This CDR3 is built from 15 residues. Written as DNA, the CDR3 is TGCGCCAGCAGCCAACCGGGACAGGGCCCAGATACGCAGTATTTT. Amino acids: CASSQPGQGPDTQYF.

DNA of the CDR3: TGTGCCAGCAGCTTAGCGGGCAGCCAAGGGACCACCGGGGAGCTGTTTTTT. This sequence encodes CASSLAGSQGTTGELFF. The chain employs TRBV7-9 and TRBJ2-2; D assignment may be TRBD1 or TRBD2 (5 bases each). CDR1 and CDR2 (germline): SEHNR, FQNEAQ (reference sequence). With 0 bases removed from V and 4 bases from J, the gap between germline ends came to 15 bases. This CDR3 spans 17 amino acids.

The chain carries TRBV11-2 and TRBJ1-2; D not resolved. V dropped 3 bases and J dropped 8 bases, with 7 bases sitting between them. Germline values: CDR1 SGHAT, CDR2 FQNNGV. This CDR3 is built from 11 residues. CDR3 in DNA: TGTGCCAGCAGCTTTACCCGAGGCTACACCTTC. Residues: CASSFTRGYTF.

CDR3: CASSHASSGTGDTGELFF. In nucleotides, the CDR3 is TGCGCCAGCAGCCACGCTTCGTCCGGGACAGGGGACACCGGGGAGCTGTTTTTT. The J gene is TRBJ2-2, the V gene TRBV4-3; 10 bases line up with TRBD1. The CDR3 loop spans 18 amino acids. Germline V gene sequence: CDR1 LGHNA, CDR2 YSLEER. The V and J ends lost 3 bases and 3 bases, in that order; junction bases with no gene match: 10.

The CDR3 here is CASSQGDSANYGYTF. The DNA of the CDR3 is TGCGCCAGCAGCCAAGGGGACAGCGCCAACTATGGCTACACCTTC. The rearrangement joins TRBV4-1 to TRBJ1-2; 7 bases agree with TRBD1. With V trimmed by 1 base and J by 2 bases, 4 bases remained unmatched. The CDR3 spans 15 residues. Germline loops: CDR1 MGHRA, CDR2 YSYEKL.

V usage is TRBV9 and J usage is TRBJ2-3; no definite D call. CDR1 and CDR2 (germline): SGDLS, YYNGEE. V was shortened by 4 bases and J by 2 bases, with 8 bases between the two germline ends. CDR3 length: 13 residues. The CDR3 bases are TGTGCCAGCAGCTCGCGACACACAGATACGCAGTATTTT. Amino acids: CASSSRHTDTQYF.

This chain joins TRBV5-6 and TRBJ2-1, with 7 positions matching TRBD1. This CDR3 comprises 16 residues. Trimming cost V 4 bases and J 4 bases; bases outside gene matches: 11. The V gene's germline CDR1 is SGHDT and CDR2 YYEEEE. The CDR3 protein is CASSLLIGQVYNEQFF. CDR3 bases: TGTGCCAGCAGCCTACTGATTGGACAGGTTTACAATGAGCAGTTCTTC.

This chain connects TRBV7-2 to TRBJ2-3, with no clear D. This CDR3 has 15 amino acids. From germline, CDR1 is SGHTA and CDR2 FQGNSA. V lost 5 bases to trimming and J lost 2 bases, with 14 bases between them. The CDR3 region is CASSLYRPATDTQYF. CDR3 coding DNA: TGTGCCAGCAGCCTATATAGGCCTGCCACAGATACGCAGTATTTT.

The CDR3 coding sequence is TGTGCCAGCAGTGCCGTAGGTAACACTGAAGCTTTCTTT. It translates to CASSAVGNTEAFF. This chain joins TRBV2 and TRBJ1-1, with D uncertain. CDR3 length: 13 amino acids. Between the trimmed V and J ends, which lost 4 bases and 2 bases, there was a span of 8 bases. Germline lookup yields CDR1 SNHLY and CDR2 FYNNEI.

The CDR3 loop is CASSEPGGSTYEQYF. CDR3 in DNA: TGTGCCAGCAGTGAGCCCGGAGGGAGCACCTACGAGCAGTACTTC. This chain links TRBV28 with TRBJ2-7; a possible D gene is TRBD2 (6 bases). With 5 bases removed from V and 2 bases from J, the gap between germline ends came to 16 bases. This CDR3 comprises 15 residues. Germline CDR1 is MDHEN and CDR2 is SYDVKM.

Details on this clone: The sample contains more than one DNA sequence encoding this CDR3. The gene calls are TRBV5-1 and TRBJ2-5; D is ambiguous. This CDR3 is built from 14 residues. Trimming removed 0 bases from V and 0 bases from J, with 6 bases in between. Germline assignment: CDR1 SGHRS and CDR2 YFSETQ. CDR3 sequence (DNA): TGCGCCAGCAGCTTGGATGGTAACCAAGAGACCCAGTACTTC. Amino acid sequence: CASSLDGNQETQYF.

The genes are TRBV4-3 and TRBJ2-3; 8 bases are shared with TRBD2. CDR1 and CDR2 (germline): LGHNA, YSLEER. This CDR3 has 16 residues. With 3 bases clipped from V and 1 base from J, the junction kept 6 bases outside the gene matches. The CDR3 loop is CASSQDPGGRTDTQYF. In nucleotides, the CDR3 is TGCGCCAGCAGCCAGGATCCGGGGGGGCGCACAGATACGCAGTATTTT.

The chain has TRBV2 and TRBJ2-2; D may match TRBD1 or TRBD2 (6 bases each). Germline CDR1 SNHLY, CDR2 FYNNEI. CDR3 length: 15 residues. V was cut by 8 bases and J by 5 bases, with 18 bases left in between. The CDR3 sequence is CASRGGLGGTGELFF. The CDR3 nucleotides read TGTGCCAGCCGAGGGGGACTGGGGGGAACCGGGGAGCTGTTTTTT.

This clone was seen a handful of times. The rearrangement joins TRBV2 to TRBJ1-1; D unclear. This CDR3 contains 12 residues. CDR1 is SNHLY, CDR2 FYNNEI, per germline. The V and J ends lost 8 bases and 3 bases respectively, with 10 bases between them. The CDR3 coding sequence is TGTGCCAGCTCCCTAGGGTACACTGAAGCTTTCTTT. Amino acid sequence: CASSLGYTEAFF. Full variable domain (rest looked up from reference TRBV2 and TRBJ1-1): EPEVTQTPSHQVTQMGQEVILRCVPISNHLYFYWYRQILGQKVEFLVSFYNNEISEKSEIFDDQFSVERPDGSNFTLKIRSTKLEDSAMYFCASSLGYTEAFFGQGTRLTVV.

This chain links TRBV6-5 with TRBJ1-1; maybe TRBD1 (5 bases). CDR3 length equals 15 residues. Deletions cut 7 bases from V and 0 bases from J, with 15 bases between. The germline CDR1 and CDR2 sequences are MNHEY and SVGAGI. DNA for the CDR3: TGTGCCAGCACCCAACAGAGGACAATGAACACTGAAGCTTTCTTT. It translates to CASTQQRTMNTEAFF.

This chain links TRBV6-6 with TRBJ2-5; TRBD2 matches at 14 bases. The CDR3 runs 17 residues. Germline CDR1 MNHNY, CDR2 SVGAGI (reference sequence). Trimming at V came to 5 bases and at J to 3 bases, leaving 8 bases not matched to a gene. The CDR3 loop is CASSRWGTSGGEETQYF. The CDR3 DNA reads as TGTGCCAGCAGTCGATGGGGGACTAGCGGGGGTGAAGAGACCCAGTACTTC.

This rearrangement joins TRBV19 to TRBJ1-3; D not resolved. The CDR3 loop spans 11 amino acids. CDR1 and CDR2 from the germline V gene are LNHDA and SQIVND (reference sequence). V was pared by 7 bases and J by 4 bases, with 5 bases between. The CDR3 protein is CASTYGNTIYF. The DNA for the CDR3 is TGTGCCAGTACGTACGGAAACACCATATATTTT.

The chain uses TRBV28 and TRBJ2-5, with D hard to call. CDR1 MDHEN and CDR2 SYDVKM come from the germline V gene. Trimming removed 7 bases at V and 3 bases at J, with 12 bases between. The CDR3 covers 13 residues. CDR3 nucleotide sequence: TGTGCCAGCATCGATGTAGGGAAAGAGACCCAGTACTTC. Its translation is CASIDVGKETQYF.

The chain uses TRBV19 and TRBJ2-2, with 9 bases fitting TRBD1. Germline values: CDR1 LNHDA, CDR2 SQIVND (reference sequence). Trimming cost V 5 bases and J 4 bases; bases outside gene matches: 5. This CDR3 is 15 amino acids long. CDR3 sequence: CASSEQGAVTGELFF. CDR3 coding DNA: TGTGCCAGTAGTGAACAGGGGGCGGTCACCGGGGAGCTGTTTTTT.